This T cell receptor beta chain emerged from a study of neurological immune-mediated disorders. This clonotype was detected many times. TCRdb itself ran the 5' RACE reads through MiXCR, one entry per CDR3 protein. Altogether about 30,000 distinct CDR3 sequences are present, over 12% being singletons, with the ten largest covering 25% to 35%. Per germline, CDR1 SGHVS and CDR2 FNYEAQ. Trimming took 4 bases from V and 3 from J, leaving 9 bases between them. CDR3 length: 13 amino acids. The genes are TRBV7-6 and TRBJ1-2, with a possible D match to TRBD1 (5 bases). The sequenced sample was PBMCs. The clonotype comes from a man between 65 and 85 years old in good health. As DNA, the CDR3 is TGTGCCAGCAGCTCTATGGGGGACTATGGCTACACCTTC. Protein sequence: CASSSMGDYGYTF.